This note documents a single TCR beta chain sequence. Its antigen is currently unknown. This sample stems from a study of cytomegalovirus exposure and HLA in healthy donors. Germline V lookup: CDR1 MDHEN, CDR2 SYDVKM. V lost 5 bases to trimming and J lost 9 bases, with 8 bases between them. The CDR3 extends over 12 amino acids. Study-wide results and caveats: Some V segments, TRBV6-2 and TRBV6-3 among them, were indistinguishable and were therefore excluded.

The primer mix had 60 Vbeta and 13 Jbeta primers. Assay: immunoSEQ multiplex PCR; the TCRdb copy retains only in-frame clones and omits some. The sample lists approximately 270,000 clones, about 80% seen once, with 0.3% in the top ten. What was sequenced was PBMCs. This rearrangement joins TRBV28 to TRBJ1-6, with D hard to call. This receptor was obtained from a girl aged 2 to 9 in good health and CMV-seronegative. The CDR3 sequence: CASSPVFSPLHF. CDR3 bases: TGTGCCAGCAGTCCCGTATTTTCACCCCTCCACTTT.